Listed below are T cell receptor beta chains from one sample, sequenced in a study of T cells expressing NK-cell markers. TCRdb reprocessed the 5' RACE reads and reports one entry per CDR3 protein, with no DNA. The sample yields around 260,000 distinct CDR3 sequences, of which the top ten take up 4.2%. Sequencing input: blood T cells: a sorted CD56 or NKG2C T cell subset, CD4+ or CD8+ T cells, or bulk PBMC T cells (not recorded which). The receptors stem from a woman aged 18 to 75 in good health. Both conserved end residues are part of each CDR3.

V	J	CDR3
TRBV5-1	TRBJ2-1	CASSWTSGDIEQFF
TRBV6-4	TRBJ2-3	CASSRVEGADTQYF
TRBV20-1	TRBJ2-3	CSASWADTQYF
TRBV7-9	TRBJ2-1	CASSKGGGAYNEQFF
TRBV4-1	TRBJ2-3	CASSQDPRGRAPYF
TRBV7-8	TRBJ2-1	CASSKGQGQSYNEQFF
TRBV10-3	TRBJ1-5	CAIREGGLGNQPQHF
TRBV20-1	TRBJ2-2	CSASNPGYTGELFF
TRBV24-1	TRBJ2-5	CATSDRLAAQETQYF
TRBV20-1	TRBJ1-2	CSARDAAGIWDYGYTF